Sequencing of this TCR beta chain was carried out in a study of blood T cell repertoires in COVID-19. Background on the study: In each case, the material was cDNA or gDNA derived from T cells, B-cell-depleted T cells, or PBMCs.

Per the original data handling: Estimated nucleated cell counts came from reference gene primer amplification. Here immunoSEQ multiplex PCR was the method, and the copy in TCRdb shows in-frame clones only, minus some. V and J calls and clone size are those listed in that table; D and trimming were worked out from the DNA. The sample contains more than 80,000 clones, just under 80% of which appear only once. CDR3 length: 19 amino acids. With V trimmed by 0 bases and J by 6 bases, 11 bases remained unmatched. CDR1 LGHDT and CDR2 YNNKEL come from the germline V gene (reference sequence). Material: peripheral blood. The chain links TRBV3-1 (or the pseudogene TRBV3-2) to TRBJ2-1, with TRBD2 identical over 13 bases. This clonotype was sampled from a human donor in a cohort sampled during active COVID-19. CDR3 nucleotide sequence: TGTGCCAGCAGCCAAGAAAGGCGATGGACTAGCGGGAGCACCAATGAGCAGTTCTTC. Protein: CASSQERRWTSGSTNEQFF.